The 7 T cell receptor beta chains in this list originate from one sample, sequenced in a study of OX40 agonist ivuxolimab in advanced cancers. Clones were read by immunoSEQ multiplex PCR, and TCRdb kept only the in-frame ones, dropping some. The data contain 50,000 to 75,000 clones, roughly nine tenths of them singletons. The starting material was CD4+ or CD8+ T cells sorted from blood, obtained in a trial of the OX40 agonist ivuxolimab. These receptors all come from an adult with an advanced solid tumor such as melanoma, head and neck, liver or kidney cancer.

V and J are TRBV6-1 and TRBJ1-1; D possibly corresponds to TRBD1 (6 bases). This CDR3 is built from 14 residues. From germline, CDR1 is MNHNS and CDR2 SASEGT. Trimming shortened V by 2 bases and J by 10 bases, and 17 bases separated the two germline ends. The CDR3 here is CASSESGHPSGAFF. CDR3 sequence (DNA): TGTGCCAGCAGTGAATCGGGACACCCCTCGGGAGCTTTCTTT.

The chain is built from TRBV29-1 and TRBJ1-6; D ambiguous. The V end lost 7 bases, the J end lost 3 bases, and 10 bases lay between the germline ends. The germline gives CDR1 SQVTM, CDR2 ANQGSEA. The CDR3 is 13 amino acids. The CDR3 loop is CSGCGSYNSPLHF. CDR3 in DNA: TGCAGCGGATGTGGGAGCTATAATTCACCCCTCCACTTT.

The chain joins TRBV19 to TRBJ2-5; 7 bases agree with TRBD1. Per germline, CDR1 LNHDA and CDR2 SQIVND (reference sequence). V was pared by 5 bases and J by 5 bases, with 14 bases of the junction left unmatched. This CDR3 comprises 16 residues. The CDR3 sequence: CASSPPGQRARETQYF. As DNA, the CDR3 is TGTGCCAGTAGTCCTCCGGGACAGAGGGCTCGGGAGACCCAGTACTTC. The full variable domain, in which reference TRBV19 and TRBJ2-5 provide the parts outside the CDR3, is DGGITQSPKYLFRKEGQNVTLSCEQNLNHDAMYWYRQDPGQGLRLIYYSQIVNDFQKGDIAEGYSVSREKKESFPLTVTSAQKNPTAFYLCASSPPGQRARETQYFGPGTRLLVL.

DNA of the CDR3: TGTGCCATCAGTACTCCGGGACAGGGGATGACTAACACTGAAGCTTTCTTT. Protein: CAISTPGQGMTNTEAFF. The rearrangement joins TRBV10-3 to TRBJ1-1; 10 bases line up with TRBD1. CDR1 and CDR2 (germline): ENHRY, SYGVKD. V lost 5 bases to trimming and J lost 2 bases; unmatched junction nucleotides: 11. The CDR3 has 17 amino acids.

V gene TRBV6-6 combines with J gene TRBJ2-7, with TRBD1 identical over 7 bases. Germline CDR1 MNHNY, CDR2 SVGAGI (reference sequence). V trimming: 5 bases; J trimming: 6 bases; junction bases outside the gene matches: 1. The CDR3 length is 11 residues. This CDR3 is CASSTGAEQYF. The DNA of the CDR3 is TGTGCCAGCAGTACAGGGGCCGAGCAGTACTTC.

V and J are TRBV18 and TRBJ1-3; D ambiguous. This CDR3 is 13 amino acids long. Germline V CDR1 and CDR2: KGHSH, LQKENI. Trimming left V 6 bases short and J 7 bases short, with 13 bases between. The CDR3 bases are TGTGCCAGCTCCCGTTCCCAGGACAACACCATATATTTT. Protein sequence: CASSRSQDNTIYF.

The V and J genes are TRBV6-1 and TRBJ1-1; D unclear. Germline V gene sequence: CDR1 MNHNS, CDR2 SASEGT. The CDR3 sequence is 13 residues long. With 5 bases removed from V and 0 bases from J, the gap between germline ends came to 7 bases. The CDR3 nucleotides are TGTGCCAGCAGTTCGAAAGTGAACACTGAAGCTTTCTTT. Translation: CASSSKVNTEAFF.